This T cell receptor beta chain was identified during a study of blood T cell repertoires in COVID-19. Across the study: There were acute and convalescent COVID-19 samples, and they came from the United States, Italy and Spain. Sources were T cells, B-cell-depleted T cells, or PBMCs; the material itself was cDNA or gDNA.

Original data processing: For nucleated cells, counts were estimated from reference gene primer amplification. Sequenced by immunoSEQ multiplex PCR; TCRdb stores in-frame clones only, minus some. The DNA gave D and trimming, while V, J and clone size come from that table. Of 110,000 to 150,000 clones listed, 80% to 90% are singletons. This clone was seen more than once but under ten times. This sample includes further DNA sequences coding for the same CDR3. The CDR3 has 17 residues. Germline trimming cut 0 bases from V and 5 bases from J; bases unmatched to any gene: 10. Germline V gene data show CDR1 as ENHRY and CDR2 as SYGVKD.

The source is a woman aged 45-60 years with acute or convalescent COVID-19. V usage is TRBV10-3 and J usage is TRBJ2-1; 7 nucleotides match TRBD2. The specimen sequenced was peripheral blood. Written as DNA, the CDR3 is TGTGCCATCAGTGAGTCGAGGGCTAGCGGAGACCACAATGAGCAGTTCTTC. This encodes CAISESRASGDHNEQFF.